Described below is a single T cell receptor beta chain sequence and its context. Its antigen is currently not known. One base away there is no much larger clone; base qualities are not given. Ophthalmopathy patients were characterized by moderately to severely active disease, a Clinical Activity Score of at least 3, a NOSPECS grade of at least 4, and a disease duration under 3 months. Patients with other autoimmune diseases, uncontrolled infections, pregnancy or lactation were excluded from the study. Clinical symptoms, serum thyroxine, TRAb, thyroid ultrasound and orbital computed tomography formed the basis of the diagnosis. Ficoll-Paque density gradient centrifugation was used to isolate PBMCs from around 10 ml of fresh peripheral blood. Total RNA was extracted with Trizol reagent and quality-checked on an Agilent 2100 Bioanalyzer. The data were taken from a study of Graves' ophthalmopathy and Graves' hyperthyroidism (dated by TCRdb to 2016 to 2019). At the level of the whole study: Peripheral blood was collected at initial diagnosis, before any treatment. T-cell repertoires of thyroid tissue and blood were compared in 5 or 6 hyperthyroidism patients. To explore V-J signatures distinguishing ophthalmopathy from hyperthyroidism, a discovery set of about 99 patients (roughly 44 ophthalmopathy, 57 stable hyperthyroidism) was enrolled. In total, 135 blood samples were TCR-sequenced: around 42 ophthalmopathy, around 75 hyperthyroidism and approximately 17 hyperthyroidism-to-ophthalmopathy patients. TCR beta repertoire signatures were used to distinguish Graves' ophthalmopathy from Graves' hyperthyroidism and to predict progression to ophthalmopathy. Following sampling, methimazole starting at 30 mg daily was administered to hyperthyroidism patients, and high-dose intravenous methylprednisolone was administered to ophthalmopathy patients. The independent validation cohort included under 20 hyperthyroidism patients plus 17 patients who later progressed from hyperthyroidism to ophthalmopathy. The investigation overall reported the following: Most expanded thyroid clonotypes with frequency above 0.001 were also detected in blood, suggesting blood repertoires may reflect the thyroid immune response. In cross-validation, the 13-signature model distinguished ophthalmopathy from stable hyperthyroidism with just over 85% sensitivity and roughly 81% specificity, while in the test set the corresponding values were approximately 80% and 75%. No statistical method was used to predetermine the sample size, and group allocation was not hidden from the investigators. In validation, the model predicted ophthalmopathy progression with about 70% sensitivity and 72.22% specificity; some 13 predicted patients were CT-confirmed with GO in a median of approximately six months.

TCR beta CDR3 regions were amplified from RNA transcripts for repertoire sequencing. The first round was an RT-PCR using HTBI primers with the Qiagen OneStep RT-PCR kit, and this first round was followed by a second-round multiplex PCR, then size selection and purification. The libraries underwent paired-end sequencing with 100 bp reads on an Illumina HiSeq2000. In the paper's pipeline: Reads were processed with SOAPnuke, discarding reads with adapters, uncalled bases, mean Phred below 15, or no exact constant-primer or identifier match. COPE v1.2.5 was used to merge the high-quality paired reads. Each unique nucleotide sequence was defined as a clonotype, and clonotypes were aligned to IMGT TRB V, D and J references with MiTCR v1.1. Analysis was restricted to V-J combinations with a frequency above 0.0001, which covered about 99% of repertoires. For each V-J combination, a TCR clonal expansion and chaos score was defined as F50 clonal expansion divided by the chaos observed in the TCRdist matrix. Welch's t-statistics and random forest were used to reduce features to approximately 13 V-J combinations, which were fed into a naive Bayes classifier. The similarity between thyroid and blood repertoires was quantified using the Morisita-Horn index. In-frame beta chains were kept once TCRdb had trimmed the public reads at Q25 with fastp and called clones with MiXCR. Entries that share a CDR3 protein sequence are merged under the most common genes and DNA. V and J calls and clone size were set by TCRdb, not the authors. The sample table shows some 750,000 distinct CDR3 sequences, and roughly 41% are seen once. The ten largest clones take up 44% of the sample.

V has 6 bases trimmed and J has 4 bases trimmed; junction bases matching no gene number 7. Per the germline V gene (reference sequence), DFQATT is the CDR1 and SNEGSKA is the CDR2. Reading from cysteine to phenylalanine, the CDR3 counts 14 amino acids. Only the CDR3 DNA is retained, 42 bases long and in frame from the first base. Material for sequencing was peripheral blood. The sequence was collected from an adult man with Graves' ophthalmopathy. The rearranged chain carries TRBV20-1 and TRBJ2-7, with 12 central nucleotides matching TRBD1. The CDR3 region has the sequence CSASRDRGPYEQYF. The DNA is TGCAGTGCGAGCCGGGACAGGGGGCCTTACGAGCAGTACTTC.